Shown below are 27 T cell receptor beta chains from a single sample sequenced in a study of blood T cell repertoires in COVID-19. Some clones are missing from TCRdb's copy, which holds only in-frame ones; the method was immunoSEQ multiplex PCR. The top ten hold 6.3% of the sample, which has some 73,000 clones, less than 90% seen once. The sequencing sample was made of peripheral blood. The receptors shown here come from a man older than 75 with COVID-19, enrolled during active disease.

The chain uses TRBV29-1 and TRBJ2-3; possibly TRBD1 for D (6 bases). The CDR3 extends over 14 amino acids. Trimming took off 6 bases at V and 2 bases at J, with 15 bases between the two ends. In germline, CDR1 is SQVTM, CDR2 ANQGSEA. This CDR3 is CSVIGTLNTDTQYF. CDR3 bases: TGCAGCGTGATAGGGACACTAAACACAGATACGCAGTATTTT.

The V call is TRBV2, the J call TRBJ2-7; tentative D call: TRBD1 (8 bases). Germline CDR1 SNHLY, CDR2 FYNNEI. Trimming removed 6 bases from V and 5 bases from J, with 17 bases in between. This CDR3 comprises 14 residues. The CDR3 DNA sequence: TGTGCCAGCAGGGGGGGGACAGGAGACAACGAGCAGTACTTC. Residues: CASRGGTGDNEQYF.

Worth noting for this clone: At the DNA level, this CDR3 is encoded by other sequences in the same sample as well. The rearrangement joins TRBV27 to TRBJ1-5; D unclear. Germline lookup yields CDR1 MNHEY and CDR2 SMNVEV (reference sequence). Trimming removed 1 base at V and 2 bases at J, with 3 bases between. The CDR3 has 13 amino acids. The CDR3 reads CASSLLGNQPQHF. The CDR3 DNA reads TGTGCCAGCAGTTTATTAGGCAATCAGCCCCAGCATTTT.

The V call is TRBV28, the J call TRBJ1-6, with D possibly matching TRBD1 (6 bases). Trimming removed 6 bases at V and 7 bases at J, with 13 bases between. Germline CDR1 reads MDHEN; CDR2 reads SYDVKM. The CDR3 runs 14 residues. CDR3 DNA sequence: TGTGCCAGCAGCCAGACAGGAAAAAATTCACCCCTCCACTTT. Protein: CASSQTGKNSPLHF.

J is TRBJ2-3 and V is TRBV9, with 12 bases fitting TRBD2. J lost 4 bases, V lost 0 bases, and 3 bases had no gene match. Germline assignment: CDR1 SGDLS and CDR2 YYNGEE. The CDR3 totals 16 residues. The CDR3 DNA reads TGTGCCAGCAGCGTAGCTAGCGGGGGGGTCTCAGATACGCAGTATTTT. Amino acid sequence: CASSVASGGVSDTQYF.

The V call is TRBV25-1, the J call TRBJ1-1; TRBD1 agrees at 7 bases. V was clipped by 1 base and J by 4 bases; unmatched bases: 12. The germline V gene has CDR1 MGHDK and CDR2 SYGVNS. The CDR3 is 17 residues long. CDR3 loop: CASSEWGLHRGSTEAFF. In DNA, the CDR3 is TGTGCCAGCAGTGAATGGGGGCTGCACAGGGGAAGCACTGAAGCTTTCTTT.

This chain uses TRBV5-5 with TRBJ2-1; no firm D call. From germline, CDR1 is SGHKS and CDR2 YYEKEE (reference sequence). The CDR3 length is 11 residues. Trimming shortened V by 0 bases and J by 14 bases, and 9 bases separated the two germline ends. CDR3 sequence reads: CASSLDSYEFF. The CDR3 DNA reads as TGTGCCAGCAGCTTGGACAGTTACGAGTTCTTC.

The chain carries TRBV6-5 and TRBJ1-5, with D possibly being TRBD1 (5 bases). The CDR3 loop spans 12 amino acids. Trimming stripped 4 bases from V and 9 bases from J, with 10 bases between. CDR1 and CDR2 from the germline V gene are MNHEY and SVGAGI. The CDR3 here is CASSLRGGPQHF. For the CDR3, the DNA is TGTGCCAGCAGTTTAAGGGGAGGGCCCCAGCATTTT.

Only a few counts were recorded for this clone. The J gene is TRBJ1-2, the V gene TRBV6-2 or TRBV6-3, with TRBD1 matching over 7 bases. CDR3 length: 18 residues. Per the germline V gene, CDR1 is MNHEY and CDR2 is SVGEGT. V shed 1 base, J shed 1 base, and the junction held 12 bases outside the gene matches. CDR3 DNA: TGTGCCAGCAGTTACTGGCTTCTAAAAAGACAGGGTAACTATGGCTACACCTTC. This translates into CASSYWLLKRQGNYGYTF.

J is TRBJ2-1 and V is TRBV6-2 or TRBV6-3; D gene uncertain. The CDR3 has 11 amino acids. Per the germline V gene, CDR1 is MNHEY and CDR2 is SVGEGT. The V and J ends lost 6 bases and 6 bases respectively, with 6 bases between them. This chain's CDR3 is CASSQSNEQFF. CDR3 DNA sequence: TGTGCCAGCAGCCAGAGCAATGAGCAGTTCTTC.

J is TRBJ1-2 and V is TRBV3-1 (or the pseudogene TRBV3-2); 8 nucleotides agree with TRBD1. The CDR3 sequence is 13 residues long. From germline, CDR1 is LGHDT and CDR2 YNNKEL (reference sequence). After removal of 5 bases from V and 8 bases from J, the junction contained 7 bases not matched to a gene. The CDR3 loop reads CASSIGQGDGYTF. In DNA, the CDR3 is TGTGCCAGCAGCATCGGACAGGGTGACGGCTACACCTTC.

The chain links TRBV6-5 to TRBJ2-3, with D tentatively TRBD1 (7 bases). The CDR3 covers 12 residues. CDR1 and CDR2 from the germline V gene are MNHEY and SVGAGI. Trimming pared 8 bases from V and 4 bases from J, leaving 10 bases between. CDR3 bases: TGTGCCAGCGGCAGGGGGGCAGATACGCAGTATTTT. Its translation is CASGRGADTQYF.

This chain links TRBV20-1 with TRBJ1-1; D may be TRBD1 (6 bases). This CDR3 is 10 amino acids long. The germline V gene has CDR1 DFQATT and CDR2 SNEGSKA (reference sequence). The germline V and J ends were trimmed by 6 bases and 11 bases, with 13 bases remaining between them. Here the CDR3 DNA reads TGCAGTGCCCCAGGGGCAGAGGCTTTCTTT. This translates into CSAPGAEAFF.

A single count supports this clone. The chain links TRBV18 to TRBJ2-5; D is perhaps TRBD1 (5 bases). Germline CDR1 reads KGHSH; CDR2 reads LQKENI. V shed 3 bases and J shed 5 bases, with 10 bases lying between them. CDR3 length: 13 residues. CDR3 sequence reads: CASSPIGAETQYF. CDR3 bases: TGTGCCAGCTCACCGATAGGGGCGGAGACCCAGTACTTC.

CDR3 sequence (DNA): TGTGCCAGCAGTGAATCTCCAGTCAGGGTAACTTTCTTT. This translates into CASSESPVRVTFF. This chain connects TRBV25-1 to TRBJ1-1; D is possibly TRBD1 (5 bases). V dropped 1 base and J dropped 12 bases, with 15 bases sitting between them. Germline V lookup: CDR1 MGHDK, CDR2 SYGVNS. The CDR3 sequence is 13 residues long.

This clone was seen a single time. This rearrangement joins TRBV28 to TRBJ1-6; possibly TRBD1 for D (6 bases). Germline lookup yields CDR1 MDHEN and CDR2 SYDVKM. V was pared by 10 bases and J by 3 bases, with 16 bases between. The CDR3 consists of 15 residues. CDR3 sequence reads: CATFRGGVYNSPLHF. CDR3 nucleotide sequence: TGTGCCACCTTTAGGGGGGGCGTCTATAATTCACCCCTCCACTTT.

The chain has TRBV6-5 and TRBJ2-7; 8 bases map to TRBD1. Germline values: CDR1 MNHEY, CDR2 SVGAGI. V shed 6 bases, J shed 4 bases, and the junction held 8 bases outside the gene matches. The CDR3 spans 14 residues. The CDR3 DNA reads TGTGCCAGCAGAACCGCCCAGGGGGCTTACGAGCAGTACTTC. Protein product: CASRTAQGAYEQYF.

V gene TRBV5-1 combines with J gene TRBJ2-2; 8 bases are shared with TRBD1. The germline V gene encodes CDR1 SGHRS and CDR2 YFSETQ. There are 16 residues in the CDR3. Trimming cost V 0 bases and J 1 base; bases outside gene matches: 2. CDR3 bases: TGCGCCAGCAGCTTGGAGGGGACAGGGAACACCGGGGAGCTGTTTTTT. This gives the protein CASSLEGTGNTGELFF.

The CDR3 is CASSPRSSGGRSYNEQFF. CDR3 coding DNA: TGTGCCAGCTCACCACGTTCTAGCGGGGGGCGTTCCTACAATGAGCAGTTCTTC. The chain uses TRBV18 and TRBJ2-1; 11 positions agree with TRBD2. The CDR3 contains 18 residues. The trim removed 1 base at V and 1 base at J, leaving 6 bases unmatched. Germline V CDR1 and CDR2: KGHSH, LQKENI. The whole variable domain, remainder taken from reference TRBV18 and TRBJ2-1, is NAGVMQNPRHLVRRRGQEARLRCSPMKGHSHVYWYRQLPEEGLKFMVYLQKENIIDESGMPKERFSAEFPKEGPSILRIQQVVRGDSAAYFCASSPRSSGGRSYNEQFFGPGTRLTVL.

The sample holds one count of this clone. This rearrangement joins TRBV27 to TRBJ1-6; D uncertain. The CDR3 contains 15 residues. Trimming cost V 5 bases and J 3 bases, with 11 bases left between them. Germline-derived CDR1 and CDR2 are MNHEY and SMNVEV (reference sequence). In DNA form, the CDR3 reads TGTGCCAGCAGTCCCTCTGCGGTCTATAATTCACCCCTCCACTTT. It specifies CASSPSAVYNSPLHF.

CDR3 loop: CASSFGASTGELFF. The CDR3 nucleotides read TGCGCCAGCAGCTTTGGGGCAAGCACCGGGGAGCTGTTTTTT. The J gene is TRBJ2-2, the V gene TRBV5-1, with D possibly matching TRBD1 (5 bases). Trimming pared 2 bases from V and 4 bases from J, leaving 9 bases between. This CDR3 is 14 amino acids long. In germline, CDR1 is SGHRS, CDR2 YFSETQ.

This clone was observed once. The V and J genes are TRBV7-9 and TRBJ1-1; D gene unclear. CDR3 size: 14 residues. Germline loops: CDR1 SEHNR, CDR2 FQNEAQ (reference sequence). Trimming cost V 2 bases and J 2 bases, with 9 bases left between them. Here the CDR3 DNA reads TGTGCCAGCAGCTTAAATGAGGGAAACACTGAAGCTTTCTTT. It encodes CASSLNEGNTEAFF.

The V call is TRBV3-1 (or the pseudogene TRBV3-2), the J call TRBJ1-1; D not resolved. There are 14 residues in the CDR3. The germline V gene has CDR1 LGHDT and CDR2 YNNKEL (reference sequence). Trimming cost V 1 base and J 5 bases, with 11 bases left between them. The CDR3 DNA reads TGTGCCAGCAGCCAAGGTGGAGGTGTGACTGAAGCTTTCTTT. Amino acid sequence: CASSQGGGVTEAFF.

The chain combines TRBV9 with TRBJ1-1; D is undetermined. The germline gives CDR1 SGDLS, CDR2 YYNGEE. The V end lost 3 bases, the J end lost 1 base, and 7 bases lay between the germline ends. The CDR3 is 13 amino acids. CDR3 bases: TGTGCCAGCAGCGCCCATTCGAACACTGAAGCTTTCTTT. As protein: CASSAHSNTEAFF.

V and J are TRBV12-5 and TRBJ1-5; unclear D gene. This CDR3 has 13 amino acids. Germline loops: CDR1 LGHNT, CDR2 FRNRAP. V lost 5 bases to trimming and J lost 4 bases, with 9 bases between them. The CDR3 DNA reads as TGTGCTAGTGGTGTCGGAGAAAATCAGCCCCAGCATTTT. This codes for CASGVGENQPQHF.

The rearrangement links TRBV11-3 to TRBJ2-7; 12 bases are a match to TRBD1. Trimming cost V 0 bases and J 3 bases; bases outside gene matches: 6. Germline V lookup: CDR1 SGHNT, CDR2 YENEEA. The CDR3 has 17 residues. DNA of the CDR3: TGTGCCAGCAGCTTAGACCTGGGACAGGGGGCGGTCTACGAGCAGTACTTC. It translates to CASSLDLGQGAVYEQYF.

The genes are TRBV25-1 and TRBJ2-7; 9 bases match TRBD1. The germline CDR1 and CDR2 sequences are MGHDK and SYGVNS. This CDR3 is 13 amino acids long. Germline trimming cut 1 base from V and 10 bases from J; bases unmatched to any gene: 5. CDR3 amino acids: CASSELDRGAQYF. The CDR3 nucleotides are TGTGCCAGCAGTGAATTGGACAGGGGAGCCCAGTACTTC.